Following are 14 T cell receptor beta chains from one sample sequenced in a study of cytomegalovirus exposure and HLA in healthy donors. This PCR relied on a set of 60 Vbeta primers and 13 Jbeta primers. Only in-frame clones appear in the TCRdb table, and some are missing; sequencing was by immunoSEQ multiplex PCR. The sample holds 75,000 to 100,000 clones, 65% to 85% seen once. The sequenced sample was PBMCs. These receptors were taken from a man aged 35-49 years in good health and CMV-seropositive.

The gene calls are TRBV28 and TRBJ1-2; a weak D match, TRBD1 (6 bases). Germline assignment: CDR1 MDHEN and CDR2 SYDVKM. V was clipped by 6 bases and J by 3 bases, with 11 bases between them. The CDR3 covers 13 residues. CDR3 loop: CASSSQGHYGYTF. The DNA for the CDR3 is TGTGCCAGCAGCTCACAGGGTCACTATGGCTACACCTTC.

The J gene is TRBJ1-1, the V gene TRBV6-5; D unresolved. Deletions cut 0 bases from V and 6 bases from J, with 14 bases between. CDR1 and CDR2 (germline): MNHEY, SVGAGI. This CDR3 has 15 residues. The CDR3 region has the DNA TGTGCCAGCAGTTACTCGAAGGGAGTCTTGGCTGAAGCTTTCTTT. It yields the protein CASSYSKGVLAEAFF.

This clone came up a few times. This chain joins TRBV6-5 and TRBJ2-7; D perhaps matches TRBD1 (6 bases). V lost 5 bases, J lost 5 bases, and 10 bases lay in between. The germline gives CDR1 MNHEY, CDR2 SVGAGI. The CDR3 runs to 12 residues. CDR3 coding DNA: TGTGCCAGCAGTGAGACAGGCCACGAGCAGTACTTC. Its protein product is CASSETGHEQYF.

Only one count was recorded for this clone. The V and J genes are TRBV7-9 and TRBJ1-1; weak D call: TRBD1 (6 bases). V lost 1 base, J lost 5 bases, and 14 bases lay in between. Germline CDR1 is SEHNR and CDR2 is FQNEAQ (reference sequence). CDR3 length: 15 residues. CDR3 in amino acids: CASSLEGGRGTEAFF. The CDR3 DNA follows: TGTGCCAGCAGCTTAGAGGGGGGGCGGGGTACTGAAGCTTTCTTT.

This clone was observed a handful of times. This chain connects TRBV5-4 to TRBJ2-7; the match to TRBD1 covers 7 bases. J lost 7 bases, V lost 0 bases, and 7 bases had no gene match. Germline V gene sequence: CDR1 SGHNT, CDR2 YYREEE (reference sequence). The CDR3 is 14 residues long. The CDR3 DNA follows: TGTGCCAGCAGCTTGGAGGGGGCCCTTCGAGAGCAGTACTTC. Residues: CASSLEGALREQYF.

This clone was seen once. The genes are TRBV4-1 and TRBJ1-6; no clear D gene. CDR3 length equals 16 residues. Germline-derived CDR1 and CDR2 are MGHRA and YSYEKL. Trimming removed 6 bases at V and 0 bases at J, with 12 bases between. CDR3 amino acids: CASRNGWSSYNSPLHF. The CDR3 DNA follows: TGCGCCAGCAGAAACGGATGGAGCTCCTATAATTCACCCCTCCACTTT.

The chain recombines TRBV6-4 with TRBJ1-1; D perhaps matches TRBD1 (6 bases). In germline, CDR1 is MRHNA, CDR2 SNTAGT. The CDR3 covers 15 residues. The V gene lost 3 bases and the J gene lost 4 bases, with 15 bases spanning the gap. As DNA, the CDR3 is TGTGCCAGCAGTGAGAGGGGGGGGCAGGTCACTGAAGCTTTCTTT. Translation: CASSERGGQVTEAFF.

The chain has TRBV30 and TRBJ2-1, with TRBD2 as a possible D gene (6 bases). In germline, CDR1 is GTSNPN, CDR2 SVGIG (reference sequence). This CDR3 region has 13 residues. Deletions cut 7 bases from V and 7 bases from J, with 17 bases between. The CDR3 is CAYAGSPGNEQFF. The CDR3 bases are TGTGCCTACGCGGGGTCTCCAGGGAATGAGCAGTTCTTC.

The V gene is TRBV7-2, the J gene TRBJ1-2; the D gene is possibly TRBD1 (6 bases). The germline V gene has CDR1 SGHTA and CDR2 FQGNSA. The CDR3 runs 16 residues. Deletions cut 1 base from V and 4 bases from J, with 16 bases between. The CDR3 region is CASSLVRDIYLYGYTF. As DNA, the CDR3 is TGTGCCAGCAGCTTAGTACGGGACATTTACCTCTATGGCTACACCTTC.

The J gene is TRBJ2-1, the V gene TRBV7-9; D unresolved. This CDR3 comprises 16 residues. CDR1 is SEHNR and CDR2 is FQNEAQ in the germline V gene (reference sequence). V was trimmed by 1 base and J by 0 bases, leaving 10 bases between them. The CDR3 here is CASSLGVLLSYNEQFF. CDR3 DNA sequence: TGTGCCAGCAGCTTAGGAGTGCTCCTCTCCTACAATGAGCAGTTCTTC.

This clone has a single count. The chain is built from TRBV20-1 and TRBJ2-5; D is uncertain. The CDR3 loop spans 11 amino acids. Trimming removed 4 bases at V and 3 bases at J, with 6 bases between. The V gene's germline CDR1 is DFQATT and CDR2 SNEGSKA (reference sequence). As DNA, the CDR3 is TGCAGTGCTAACAGAGAAGAGACCCAGTACTTC. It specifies CSANREETQYF.

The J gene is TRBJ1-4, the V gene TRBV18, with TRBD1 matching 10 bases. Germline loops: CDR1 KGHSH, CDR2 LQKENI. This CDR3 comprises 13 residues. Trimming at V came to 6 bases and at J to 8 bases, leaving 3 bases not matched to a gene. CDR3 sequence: CASSTGGREKLFF. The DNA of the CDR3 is TGTGCCAGCTCGACAGGGGGCCGCGAAAAACTGTTTTTT.

Written as DNA, the CDR3 is TGCGCCAGCAGCTTTCTGCCGGACGGGGGAGGATCCTACGAGCAGTACTTC. Its translation: CASSFLPDGGGSYEQYF. The rearrangement uses TRBV5-1 and TRBJ2-7; a weak D match, TRBD2 (6 bases). Trimming left V 2 bases short and J 1 base short, with 19 bases between. The CDR3 spans 17 residues. Per germline, CDR1 SGHRS and CDR2 YFSETQ.

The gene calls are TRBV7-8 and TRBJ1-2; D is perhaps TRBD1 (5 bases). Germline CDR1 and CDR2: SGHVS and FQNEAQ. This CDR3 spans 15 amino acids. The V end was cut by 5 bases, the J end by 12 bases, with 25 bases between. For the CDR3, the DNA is TGTGCCAGCAGCACCCAGACAGCACTAGGTGGGGGGGACACCTTC. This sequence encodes CASSTQTALGGGDTF. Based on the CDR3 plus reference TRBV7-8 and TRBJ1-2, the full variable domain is GAGVSQSPRYKVAKRGQDVALRCDPISGHVSLFWYQQALGQGPEFLTYFQNEAQLDKSGLPSDRFFAERPEGSVSTLKIQRTQQEDSAVYLCASSTQTALGGGDTFGSGTRLTVV.